This T cell receptor beta chain was identified during a study of blood T cell repertoires in COVID-19. Study-wide background: Donors in the United States, Italy and Spain gave samples during acute or convalescent COVID-19. Sources were T cells, B-cell-depleted T cells, or PBMCs; the material itself was cDNA or gDNA.

Per the study methods: Estimation of nucleated cell counts was performed using reference gene primer amplification. This table comes from immunoSEQ multiplex PCR, and its TCRdb copy is limited to in-frame clones, with some not included. V, J and clone size reflect that table, while D and trimming were determined from the DNA. The sample contains about 520,000 clones, 80% to 90% of which appear only once. The V end lost 2 bases, the J end lost 0 bases, and 7 bases lay between the germline ends. Germline assignment: CDR1 MDHEN and CDR2 SYDVKM. The CDR3 consists of 15 residues. Sequencing used peripheral blood. This TCR came from a human donor in a cohort sampled during active COVID-19. The genes are TRBV28 and TRBJ1-4; D not certain. The CDR3 sequence is CASSLSGATNEKLFF. The CDR3 bases are TGTGCCAGCAGTTTAAGCGGGGCAACTAATGAAAAACTGTTTTTT.